Listed here is a single TCR beta chain. This record comes from a study of blood T cell repertoires in COVID-19. V was clipped by 2 bases and J by 1 base, with 11 bases between them. The CDR3 extends over 16 amino acids. Germline V gene sequence: CDR1 MNHEY, CDR2 SVGAGI. As originally analysed: Reference gene primer amplification gave estimated nucleated cell counts. Using immunoSEQ multiplex PCR, the repertoire was profiled, and TCRdb retains in-frame clones only, with some absent. From that table come the V and J calls and clone size; the DNA was used to work out D and trimming. The repertoire holds fewer than 75,000 clones, with 89% as singletons.

This clonotype originated in a man aged 60-69 years with acute or convalescent COVID-19. V and J are TRBV6-5 and TRBJ2-2; D call uncertain. Sequencing input: peripheral blood. CDR3 region: CASSYPLGVNTGELFF. The CDR3 DNA reads TGTGCCAGCAGTTACCCTCTCGGAGTGAACACCGGGGAGCTGTTTTTT.